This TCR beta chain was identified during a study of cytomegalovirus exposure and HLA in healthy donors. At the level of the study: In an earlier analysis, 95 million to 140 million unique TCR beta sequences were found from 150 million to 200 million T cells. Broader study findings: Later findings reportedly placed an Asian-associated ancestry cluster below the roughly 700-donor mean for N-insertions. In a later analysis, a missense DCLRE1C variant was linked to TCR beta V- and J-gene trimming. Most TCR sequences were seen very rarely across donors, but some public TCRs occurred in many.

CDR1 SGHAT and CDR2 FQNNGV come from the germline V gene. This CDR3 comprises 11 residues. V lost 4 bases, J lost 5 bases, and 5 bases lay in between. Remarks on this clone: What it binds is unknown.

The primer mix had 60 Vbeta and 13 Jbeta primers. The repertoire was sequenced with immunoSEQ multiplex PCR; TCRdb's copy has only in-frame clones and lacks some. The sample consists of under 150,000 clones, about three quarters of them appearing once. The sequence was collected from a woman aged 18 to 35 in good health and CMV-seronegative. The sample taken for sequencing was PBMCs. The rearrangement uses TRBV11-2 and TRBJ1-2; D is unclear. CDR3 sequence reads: CASSWAYGYTF. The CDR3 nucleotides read TGTGCCAGCAGCTGGGCGTATGGCTACACCTTC.